The next 21 T cell receptor beta chains were all read from a single sample in a study of graft-versus-host responses after intestinal transplantation. The antigens of these receptors remain unknown. Sequencing was performed with immunoSEQ multiplex PCR; in TCRdb, only in-frame clones are kept and a portion is missing. The sample has approximately 75,000 clones; 90% are singletons. The sequenced sample was unstimulated CD8+ T cells sorted from spleen or lymph node cells, obtained before transplant. The receptors originated from a human donor who was the organ donor for an intestinal transplant.

The genes are TRBV9 and TRBJ1-1; no definite D call. The CDR3 consists of 16 residues. With 4 bases removed from V and 4 bases from J, the gap between germline ends came to 20 bases. Germline V gene sequence: CDR1 SGDLS, CDR2 YYNGEE. CDR3 protein: CASSYPYSQGGTEAFF. The CDR3 bases are TGTGCCAGCAGCTACCCATACTCTCAAGGAGGCACTGAAGCTTTCTTT.

The chain links TRBV13 to TRBJ2-1; 9 bases are a match to TRBD2. In germline, CDR1 is PRHDT, CDR2 FYEKMQ (reference sequence). Losses at the gene ends were 1 base for V and 6 bases for J; bases not matched to a gene: 4. The CDR3 is 15 residues long. The CDR3 reads CASSLERGAPNEQFF. CDR3 bases: TGTGCCAGCAGCTTAGAGCGGGGGGCCCCCAATGAGCAGTTCTTC.

This clone was observed a handful of times. This sequence joins TRBV6-1 and TRBJ2-3; 12 bases align to TRBD2. J gave up 4 bases and V 0 bases, and 2 bases lay outside the gene matches. The length of the CDR3 is 16 residues. Germline V gives CDR1 MNHNS, CDR2 SASEGT. CDR3: CASSEALAGGPDTQYF. CDR3 in DNA: TGTGCCAGCAGTGAAGCGCTAGCGGGGGGGCCAGATACGCAGTATTTT.

This chain joins TRBV4-1 and TRBJ2-2; 8 positions match TRBD2. CDR3 size: 15 residues. Germline CDR1 MGHRA, CDR2 YSYEKL. The J segment lost 1 base and the V segment lost 6 bases, leaving 4 bases of the junction unmatched. CDR3 sequence: CASSMAGGNTGELFF. DNA of the CDR3: TGCGCCAGCAGTATGGCGGGGGGGAACACCGGGGAGCTGTTTTTT.

This chain joins TRBV7-9 and TRBJ1-1; D perhaps matches TRBD1 (5 bases). Trimming removed 2 bases at V and 8 bases at J, with 9 bases between. From germline, CDR1 is SEHNR and CDR2 FQNEAQ (reference sequence). This CDR3 is 12 amino acids long. The DNA for the CDR3 is TGTGCCAGCAGCTTAAGGGGTTCCGAAGCTTTCTTT. It specifies CASSLRGSEAFF.

A few counts support this clone. This chain links TRBV6-1 with TRBJ2-7; a weak D match, TRBD2 (6 bases). The germline V gene has CDR1 MNHNS and CDR2 SASEGT. The CDR3 covers 11 residues. Trimming cost V 3 bases and J 12 bases, with 12 bases left between them. DNA for the CDR3: TGTGCCAGCAGTGATTGGGACTCCACGTACGTC. Its translation: CASSDWDSTYV.

The rearrangement links TRBV7-8 to TRBJ1-5; D might be TRBD1 (5 bases). The CDR3 runs to 16 residues. Germline V gene sequence: CDR1 SGHVS, CDR2 FQNEAQ. Trimming stripped 2 bases from V and 3 bases from J, with 14 bases between. The chain's CDR3 is CASSLSSGTHNQPQHF. The CDR3, as DNA: TGTGCCAGCAGCTTAAGTAGCGGGACTCACAATCAGCCCCAGCATTTT.

The V call is TRBV28, the J call TRBJ2-3, with TRBD1 as a possible D gene (5 bases). The CDR3 is 14 amino acids. CDR1 is MDHEN and CDR2 is SYDVKM in the germline V gene. The ends were cut back, 6 bases at V and 2 bases at J, with 12 bases in the middle. The chain's CDR3 is CASSPRQFTDTQYF. The CDR3 DNA reads TGTGCCAGCAGCCCAAGACAGTTCACAGATACGCAGTATTTT.

The V gene is TRBV7-6, the J gene TRBJ2-3; D unclear. The CDR3 has 16 amino acids. With 5 bases removed from V and 1 base from J, the gap between germline ends came to 16 bases. Germline V gives CDR1 SGHVS, CDR2 FNYEAQ. CDR3 sequence: CASSAPAARGTDTQYF. CDR3 nucleotides: TGTGCCAGCAGCGCCCCTGCGGCCCGAGGCACAGATACGCAGTATTTT.

The chain uses TRBV6-5 and TRBJ2-7; TRBD1 aligns across 11 bases. The V gene's germline CDR1 is MNHEY and CDR2 SVGAGI. Trimming at V came to 4 bases and at J to 3 bases, leaving 5 bases not matched to a gene. The CDR3 covers 15 residues. CDR3 region: CASSSLGTGGYEQYV. The CDR3 bases are TGTGCCAGCAGTTCCCTCGGGACAGGGGGCTACGAGCAGTACGTC.

On this clone: Other DNA sequences of this sample code for an identical CDR3. The chain links TRBV6-5 to TRBJ1-6; 7 bases are shared with TRBD1. From germline, CDR1 is MNHEY and CDR2 SVGAGI. V lost 2 bases, J lost 9 bases, and 7 bases stayed unmatched. This CDR3 contains 15 residues. CDR3 amino acids: CASSYGTGAGSPLHF. The CDR3 DNA follows: TGTGCCAGCAGTTACGGAACAGGGGCTGGTTCACCCCTCCACTTT.

This clone has just one count. V usage is TRBV7-6 and J usage is TRBJ2-5; 9 nucleotides align to TRBD1. In germline, CDR1 is SGHVS, CDR2 FNYEAQ. The CDR3 is made up of 15 amino acids. Trimming removed 2 bases from V and 4 bases from J; junction bases left unmatched: 5. CDR3 DNA sequence: TGTGCCAGCAGCTTATGGGACAGGGAACGAGAGACCCAGTACTTC. This gives the protein CASSLWDRERETQYF.

Here the CDR3 DNA reads TGTGCCTGGACAGTGCAGGTGTTGCCTAACTATGGCTACACCTTC. As protein: CAWTVQVLPNYGYTF. V usage is TRBV30 and J usage is TRBJ1-2, with D unresolved. This CDR3 is built from 15 residues. The V gene's germline CDR1 is GTSNPN and CDR2 SVGIG (reference sequence). V lost 4 bases, J lost 0 bases, and 15 bases lay in between.

The chain couples TRBV14 to TRBJ2-3; unclear D gene. The CDR3 is 13 amino acids. Trimming removed 8 bases from V and 3 bases from J, with 12 bases in between. Germline lookup yields CDR1 SGHDN and CDR2 FVKESK. The CDR3 DNA follows: TGTGCCAGCCGGCGACTGACTACAGATACGCAGTATTTT. Amino acids: CASRRLTTDTQYF.

The chain recombines TRBV28 with TRBJ2-3; tentative D call: TRBD2 (5 bases). The germline CDR1 and CDR2 sequences are MDHEN and SYDVKM. This CDR3 comprises 17 residues. The germline V and J ends were trimmed by 5 bases and 1 base, with 19 bases remaining between them. The CDR3 bases are TGTGCCAGCAGTCCCCGAGAGGCCGAAGCGGGCACAGATACGCAGTATTTT. The encoded protein is CASSPREAEAGTDTQYF.

This rearrangement joins TRBV2 to TRBJ2-5; TRBD2 might be the D (6 bases). Trimming shortened V by 7 bases and J by 0 bases, and 15 bases separated the two germline ends. Per the germline V gene, CDR1 is SNHLY and CDR2 is FYNNEI. The CDR3 is made up of 15 amino acids. In DNA form, the CDR3 reads TGTGCCAGCATCCGGGGGATTCGGTACCAAGAGACCCAGTACTTC. It is translated as CASIRGIRYQETQYF.

The chain links TRBV10-2 to TRBJ2-3, with unresolved D. This CDR3 is 16 amino acids long. The ends were cut back, 6 bases at V and 0 bases at J, with 16 bases in the middle. Germline V gives CDR1 WSHSY, CDR2 SAAADI. CDR3 nucleotide sequence: TGCGCCAGCAGATACCCCGCTGGAGCGAGCACAGATACGCAGTATTTT. Translated: CASRYPAGASTDTQYF.

V is TRBV20-1 and J is TRBJ1-2, with D unclear. The CDR3 is 10 amino acids. CDR1 is DFQATT and CDR2 is SNEGSKA in the germline V gene (reference sequence). V lost 6 bases to trimming and J lost 6 bases, with 8 bases between them. The CDR3 DNA sequence: TGCAGTGCCCTCATAGATGGCTACACCTTC. Residues: CSALIDGYTF.

J is TRBJ1-2 and V is TRBV4-3; D is undetermined. The V end lost 0 bases, the J end lost 4 bases, and 24 bases lay between the germline ends. From germline, CDR1 is LGHNA and CDR2 YSLEER. The CDR3 spans 19 residues. This CDR3 reads CASSQEDEGGRTLAYGYTF. CDR3 nucleotide sequence: TGCGCCAGCAGCCAAGAAGATGAGGGAGGTAGAACCCTAGCCTATGGCTACACCTTC.

The chain is built from TRBV9 and TRBJ2-3; tentatively, D is TRBD2 (7 bases). The CDR3 length is 16 residues. Germline lookup yields CDR1 SGDLS and CDR2 YYNGEE. V was clipped by 0 bases and J by 5 bases, with 16 bases between them. The CDR3 region is CASSVVGGGGGDTQYF. The CDR3 DNA reads as TGTGCCAGCAGCGTAGTTGGTGGGGGGGGCGGAGATACGCAGTATTTT. The full variable domain, rest sourced from reference TRBV9 and TRBJ2-3, is DSGVTQTPKHLITATGQRVTLRCSPRSGDLSVYWYQQSLDQGLQFLIQYYNGEERAKGNILERFSAQQFPDLHSELNLSSLELGDSALYFCASSVVGGGGGDTQYFGPGTRLTVL.

This rearrangement joins TRBV6-1 to TRBJ1-1, with D maybe TRBD1 (5 bases). The CDR3 totals 11 residues. Germline V gene data show CDR1 as MNHNS and CDR2 as SASEGT. The CDR3 reads CETMGGTEAFF. CDR3 bases: TGTGAGACCATGGGGGGGACTGAAGCTTTCTTT.